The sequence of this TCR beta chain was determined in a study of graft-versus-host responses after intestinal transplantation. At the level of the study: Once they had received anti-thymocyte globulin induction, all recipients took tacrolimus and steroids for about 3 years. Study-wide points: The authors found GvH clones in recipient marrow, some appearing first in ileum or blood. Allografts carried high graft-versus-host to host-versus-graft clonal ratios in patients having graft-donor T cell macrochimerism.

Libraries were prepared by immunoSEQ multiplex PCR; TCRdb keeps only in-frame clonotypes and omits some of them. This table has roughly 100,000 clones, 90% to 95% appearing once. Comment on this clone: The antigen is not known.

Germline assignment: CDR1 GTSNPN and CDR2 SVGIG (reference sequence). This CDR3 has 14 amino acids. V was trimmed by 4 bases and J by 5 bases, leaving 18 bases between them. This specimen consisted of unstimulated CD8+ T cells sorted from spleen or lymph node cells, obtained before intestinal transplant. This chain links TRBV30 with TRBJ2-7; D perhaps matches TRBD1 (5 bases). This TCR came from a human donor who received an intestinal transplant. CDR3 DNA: TGTGCCTGGATGGTCGGTGGGGCCGTAGACGAGCAGTACTTC. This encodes CAWMVGGAVDEQYF.